In its sample, the clone carrying this T cell receptor beta chain was seen many times. What it recognizes is unknown. The data are from a study of cytomegalovirus exposure and HLA in healthy donors. Study outcomes and limitations: Later work associated approximately 17,000 TCR beta sequences with HLA alleles at 0.05 false discovery rate. Because they were indistinguishable, some V segments, including TRBV6-2 and TRBV6-3, were excluded.

The primer mix had 60 Vbeta and 13 Jbeta primers. TCRdb keeps only in-frame clones here, not all; method: immunoSEQ multiplex PCR. The sample has roughly 100,000 clones; around a tenth are singletons. In nominal health when sampled, donors likely had unrecorded immune exposures nonetheless. Germline values: CDR1 SGHNT, CDR2 YYREEE (reference sequence). V lost 2 bases and J 2 bases, leaving 8 bases between the germline ends. The CDR3 has 15 residues. The sequencing sample was made of PBMCs. The sequence came from a man in his forties or fifties in good health and CMV-seropositive. The gene calls are TRBV5-4 and TRBJ2-6, with a tentative D call TRBD2 (5 bases). The CDR3: CASSFWRAGANVLTF. DNA of the CDR3: TGTGCCAGCAGCTTTTGGCGGGCTGGGGCCAACGTCCTGACTTTC.